Sequencing of this T cell receptor (beta chain) was carried out in a study of spatial heterogeneity in lung cancer. General observations from the study: Whereas they appeared in blood less at follow-up, ubiquitous expanded tumor TCRs appeared there more at resection.

The CDR3 runs 13 residues. The V gene end was trimmed by 6 bases and the J gene end by 0 bases; junction bases not matched to a gene: 2. From germline, CDR1 is ENHRY and CDR2 SYGVKD. A single record per CDR3 protein comes from TCRdb applying MiXCR to the 5' RACE reads. The profile shows 60,000 to 75,000 distinct CDR3 sequences, under 7.5% of them singletons. The table lists this clonotype with many counts. Its antigen is currently unknown. Time point reported: sample taken at primary tumor resection. This sample comprised PBMCs, obtained at surgery. The rearrangement links TRBV10-3 to TRBJ2-7; TRBD2 matches at 7 bases. The sequence derives from a female donor with early-stage non-small cell lung cancer. CDR3 bases: TGTGCCATCAGGGCTAGCGGCTCCTACGAGCAGTACTTC. It encodes CAIRASGSYEQYF.